One sample yielded the 6 T cell receptor beta chains listed below, sequenced in a study of cytomegalovirus exposure and HLA in healthy donors. With 60 Vbeta and 13 Jbeta primers, the PCR was carried out. Generated by immunoSEQ multiplex PCR, the TCRdb table keeps only in-frame clones and is missing some. The sample yields approximately 140,000 clones, about 60% seen once. Sequencing was done on a sample of PBMCs. Receptor source: a woman in her sixties or seventies in good health and CMV-seropositive.

This clone was detected only a few times. V usage is TRBV29-1 and J usage is TRBJ2-1, with D perhaps TRBD1 (7 bases). Germline V gives CDR1 SQVTM, CDR2 ANQGSEA. Trimming took off 5 bases at V and 3 bases at J, with 17 bases between the two ends. This CDR3 spans 15 amino acids. The CDR3 here is CSVSGEGGHYNEQFF. In DNA, the CDR3 is TGCAGCGTTTCGGGAGAAGGGGGCCACTACAATGAGCAGTTCTTC.

V usage is TRBV30 and J usage is TRBJ2-4; D is possibly TRBD2 (5 bases). Between the trimmed V and J ends, which lost 2 bases and 2 bases, there was a span of 10 bases. The germline CDR1 and CDR2 sequences are GTSNPN and SVGIG (reference sequence). CDR3 length equals 14 residues. The DNA of the CDR3 is TGTGCCTGGAGTAGAGGGAAGTCCAAAAACATTCAGTACTTC. This gives the protein CAWSRGKSKNIQYF. Based on the CDR3 plus reference TRBV30 and TRBJ2-4, the full variable domain is SQTIHQWPATLVQPVGSPLSLECTVEGTSNPNLYWYRQAAGRGLQLLFYSVGIGQISSEVPQNLSASRPQDRQFILSSKKLLLSDSGFYLCAWSRGKSKNIQYFGAGTRLSVL.

The V and J genes are TRBV28 and TRBJ1-4, with D possibly matching TRBD1 (6 bases). V was trimmed by 5 bases and J by 8 bases, leaving 15 bases between them. This CDR3 is built from 14 residues. CDR1 and CDR2 from the germline V gene are MDHEN and SYDVKM. Written as DNA, the CDR3 is TGTGCCAGCAGTCTCTCCGGGACACTCGAAAAACTGTTTTTT. Amino acid sequence: CASSLSGTLEKLFF.

The chain is built from TRBV5-1 and TRBJ2-7; 7 nucleotides line up with TRBD2. CDR1 SGHRS and CDR2 YFSETQ come from the germline V gene. After removal of 4 bases from V and 3 bases from J, the junction contained 7 bases not matched to a gene. The CDR3 runs 14 residues. CDR3 sequence (DNA): TGCGCCAGCAGCGGGGAGGGATTTGGCTACGAGCAGTACTTC. It codes for CASSGEGFGYEQYF.

V is TRBV5-1 and J is TRBJ2-3, with 7 nucleotides matching TRBD2. CDR1 SGHRS and CDR2 YFSETQ come from the germline V gene. This CDR3 is built from 13 residues. J lost 3 bases, V lost 5 bases, and 3 bases had no gene match. In nucleotides, the CDR3 is TGCGCCAGCAGGGCTAGCGGTACAGATACGCAGTATTTT. Translated: CASRASGTDTQYF.

The chain uses TRBV5-4 and TRBJ1-1; D perhaps matches TRBD1 (5 bases). The CDR3 loop spans 13 amino acids. V lost 5 bases to trimming and J lost 3 bases, with 11 bases between them. Looked up from germline, CDR1 is SGHNT and CDR2 is YYREEE (reference sequence). CDR3 region: CASSTTGDTEAFF. The CDR3, as DNA: TGTGCCAGCAGTACCACAGGAGACACTGAAGCTTTCTTT.